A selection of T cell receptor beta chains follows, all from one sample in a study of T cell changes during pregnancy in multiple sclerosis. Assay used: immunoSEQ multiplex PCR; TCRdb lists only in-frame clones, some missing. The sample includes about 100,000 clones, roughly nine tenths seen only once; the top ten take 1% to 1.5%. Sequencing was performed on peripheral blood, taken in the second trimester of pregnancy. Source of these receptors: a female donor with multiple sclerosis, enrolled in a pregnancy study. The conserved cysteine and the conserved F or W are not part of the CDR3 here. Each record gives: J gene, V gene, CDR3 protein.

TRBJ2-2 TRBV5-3 ARAVKTGGGRNTGELF
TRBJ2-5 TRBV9 ASSASGEGGETQY
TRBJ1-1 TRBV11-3 ASSLIQGFRPEAF
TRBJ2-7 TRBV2 ASIHPGGGNINEQY
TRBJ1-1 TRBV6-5 ASSYSQTGRLTEAF
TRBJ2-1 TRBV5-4 ASSLVGGMNNEQF
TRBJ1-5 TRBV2 ASSERTVNQPQH
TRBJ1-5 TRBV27 ASSLSPRGQPQH
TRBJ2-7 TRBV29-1 STRDRVNEQY
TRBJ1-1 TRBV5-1 ASSLGPQGTLNTEAF
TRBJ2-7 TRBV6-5 ASSYSSRDEQY
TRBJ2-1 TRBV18 ASSPGLAGVEKGYNEQF
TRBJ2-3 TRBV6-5 ASSYSPLGGTDTQY
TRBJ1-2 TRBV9 ASSGSRDRGPYGYT
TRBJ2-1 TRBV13 ASSASGGLDNEQF
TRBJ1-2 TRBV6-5 ASRRTAGGSYGYT
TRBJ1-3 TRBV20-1 SARGGNTIY
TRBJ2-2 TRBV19 ASSPTGQDTPGELF
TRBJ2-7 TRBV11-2 ASSPDRVREQY
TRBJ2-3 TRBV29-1 SGSGEGLTDTQY